These 26 T cell receptor beta chains share one sample of origin, sequenced in a study of PD-1 blockade in classical Hodgkin lymphoma. The patients all showed relapse after autologous stem cell transplantation, while their brentuximab vedotin exposure varied. Assay: immunoSEQ multiplex PCR; the TCRdb copy retains only in-frame clones and omits some. The table lists around 34,000 clones, approximately 82% of them singletons. The sequencing used peripheral blood mononuclear cells (PBMCs), collected before the second cycle of nivolumab. The receptors here all came from a human donor with classical Hodgkin lymphoma.

This clone was recorded once. The rearrangement links TRBV7-2 to TRBJ1-1, with D unclear. This CDR3 is built from 16 residues. V gave up 5 bases and J gave up 0 bases, with 16 bases separating them. Germline CDR1 is SGHTA and CDR2 is FQGNSA. In nucleotides, the CDR3 is TGTGCCAGCAGCCCAGCAGGAGGACTCCTGAACACTGAAGCTTTCTTT. It is translated as CASSPAGGLLNTEAFF. Together with reference TRBV7-2 and TRBJ1-1, the CDR3 gives the full variable domain: GAGVSQSPSNKVTEKGKDVELRCDPISGHTALYWYRQSLGQGLEFLIYFQGNSAPDKSGLPSDRFSAERTGGSVSTLTIQRTQQEDSAVYLCASSPAGGLLNTEAFFGQGTRLTVV.

V gene TRBV7-9 combines with J gene TRBJ2-3, with TRBD1 as a possible D gene (6 bases). Trimming removed 3 bases at V and 1 base at J, with 11 bases between. Germline V lookup: CDR1 SEHNR, CDR2 FQNEAQ (reference sequence). The CDR3 extends over 15 amino acids. This CDR3 reads CASSFGQYGTDTQYF. The CDR3 DNA sequence: TGTGCCAGCAGCTTCGGACAGTATGGCACAGATACGCAGTATTTT.

The chain recombines TRBV5-5 with TRBJ1-4; unclear D gene. Trimming stripped 3 bases from V and 5 bases from J, with 14 bases between. The CDR3 covers 15 residues. Looked up from germline, CDR1 is SGHKS and CDR2 is YYEKEE (reference sequence). This chain's CDR3 is CASSWSLSVNEKLFF. In DNA, the CDR3 is TGTGCCAGCAGCTGGAGCCTTTCGGTGAATGAAAAACTGTTTTTT. The whole variable domain, remainder taken from reference TRBV5-5 and TRBJ1-4, is DAGVTQSPTHLIKTRGQQVTLRCSPISGHKSVSWYQQVLGQGPQFIFQYYEKEERGRGNFPDRFSARQFPNYSSELNVNALLLGDSALYLCASSWSLSVNEKLFFGSGTQLSVL.

In its sample, this clone was seen many times. The chain recombines TRBV5-4 with TRBJ2-3; D gene ambiguous. The CDR3 totals 11 residues. V lost 7 bases and J lost 4, with 7 bases in between. The germline CDR1 and CDR2 sequences are SGHNT and YYREEE (reference sequence). The CDR3 sequence: CASGYADTQYF. In DNA form, the CDR3 reads TGTGCCAGCGGGTACGCAGATACGCAGTATTTT.

V and J are TRBV18 and TRBJ2-2, with D uncertain. V shed 2 bases and J shed 0 bases, with 7 bases lying between them. The CDR3 is 15 residues long. CDR1 is KGHSH, CDR2 LQKENI, per germline. CDR3 residues: CASSPEESNTGELFF. CDR3 DNA: TGTGCCAGCTCACCAGAGGAATCGAACACCGGGGAGCTGTTTTTT.

The gene calls are TRBV5-4 and TRBJ2-7; 7 nucleotides match TRBD2. V shed 1 base and J 3 bases; nucleotides not matched to a gene: 1. This CDR3 spans 13 amino acids. Germline loops: CDR1 SGHNT, CDR2 YYREEE (reference sequence). This CDR3 reads CASSLRTSYEQYF. The CDR3 nucleotides read TGTGCCAGCAGCTTGAGGACTAGCTACGAGCAGTACTTC.

The rearrangement uses TRBV10-2 and TRBJ1-6, with unresolved D. The CDR3 extends over 15 amino acids. In germline, CDR1 is WSHSY, CDR2 SAAADI. V shed 4 bases and J shed 0 bases, with 7 bases lying between them. In DNA form, the CDR3 reads TGCGCCAGCAGTGCCCTGAGCTCCTATAATTCACCCCTCCACTTT. It specifies CASSALSSYNSPLHF.

The chain combines TRBV7-2 with TRBJ2-2; TRBD2 matches 13 bases. Germline CDR1 SGHTA, CDR2 FQGNSA. The V gene end was trimmed by 5 bases and the J gene end by 6 bases; junction bases not matched to a gene: 6. This CDR3 region has 16 residues. CDR3 bases: TGTGCCAGCAGCACTAGCGGGGGGGCCGGTCCCGGGGAGCTGTTTTTT. The encoded protein is CASSTSGGAGPGELFF.

Only a few counts were recorded for this clone. The chain recombines TRBV2 with TRBJ1-2; TRBD1 matches at 7 bases. The CDR3 is 13 amino acids. The junction had 9 bases not matched to a gene; V was cut back by 6 bases and J by 8 bases. Germline CDR1 and CDR2: SNHLY and FYNNEI. This CDR3 reads CASRLDREYGYTF. CDR3 sequence (DNA): TGTGCCAGCAGACTCGACAGGGAGTACGGCTACACCTTC.

This chain links TRBV4-1 with TRBJ2-3, with TRBD2 identical over 8 bases. Germline V gene data show CDR1 as MGHRA and CDR2 as YSYEKL. The V gene end was trimmed by 0 bases and the J gene end by 0 bases; junction bases not matched to a gene: 8. The CDR3 loop spans 18 amino acids. The CDR3 DNA reads as TGCGCCAGCAGCCAAGAGAGTAGCGGGGTCGGGAGCACAGATACGCAGTATTTT. Translation: CASSQESSGVGSTDTQYF.

This rearrangement joins TRBV2 to TRBJ1-1; no clear D. Trimming stripped 1 base from V and 2 bases from J, with 11 bases between. Germline V gene sequence: CDR1 SNHLY, CDR2 FYNNEI. This CDR3 region has 15 residues. The CDR3 DNA sequence: TGTGCCAGCAGTGAAGGCGGCAGACCCAACACTGAAGCTTTCTTT. Its protein is CASSEGGRPNTEAFF.

The rearrangement joins TRBV7-2 to TRBJ1-2, with D possibly matching TRBD1 (5 bases). The germline V gene has CDR1 SGHTA and CDR2 FQGNSA. The length of the CDR3 is 15 residues. Trimming pared 1 base from V and 3 bases from J, leaving 12 bases between. The CDR3 is CASSLGGAGYYGYTF. The CDR3 DNA follows: TGTGCCAGCAGCTTAGGAGGGGCAGGGTACTATGGCTACACCTTC.

J is TRBJ1-2 and V is TRBV4-1; possibly TRBD1 for D (6 bases). The CDR3 runs to 14 residues. Trimming left V 4 bases short and J 5 bases short, with 14 bases between. CDR1 MGHRA and CDR2 YSYEKL come from the germline V gene. In DNA, the CDR3 is TGCGCCAGCAGCCGAGCCCTGGGACAATATGGCTACACCTTC. The encoded protein is CASSRALGQYGYTF.

This clone was found a few times. The sample holds other DNA sequences that translate to the same CDR3. The chain combines TRBV7-8 with TRBJ1-1; no definite D call. Trimming removed 1 base from V and 1 base from J, with 4 bases in between. CDR3 length: 13 residues. CDR1 and CDR2 from the germline V gene are SGHVS and FQNEAQ. CDR3 in amino acids: CASSLVGNTEAFF. CDR3 nucleotide sequence: TGTGCCAGCAGCTTAGTAGGGAACACTGAAGCTTTCTTT. Based on the CDR3 plus reference TRBV7-8 and TRBJ1-1, the full variable domain is GAGVSQSPRYKVAKRGQDVALRCDPISGHVSLFWYQQALGQGPEFLTYFQNEAQLDKSGLPSDRFFAERPEGSVSTLKIQRTQQEDSAVYLCASSLVGNTEAFFGQGTRLTVV.

The chain has TRBV5-6 and TRBJ2-1; no clear D gene. This CDR3 is built from 16 residues. Between the trimmed V and J ends, which lost 1 base and 3 bases, there was a span of 14 bases. Looked up from germline, CDR1 is SGHDT and CDR2 is YYEEEE. Here the CDR3 DNA reads TGTGCCAGCAGCTTGTTTATCGGCAGCCACTACAATGAGCAGTTCTTC. Its translation: CASSLFIGSHYNEQFF. Together with reference TRBV5-6 and TRBJ2-1, the CDR3 gives the full variable domain: DAGVTQSPTHLIKTRGQQVTLRCSPKSGHDTVSWYQQALGQGPQFIFQYYEEEERQRGNFPDRFSGHQFPNYSSELNVNALLLGDSALYLCASSLFIGSHYNEQFFGPGTRLTVL.

The chain carries TRBV18 and TRBJ2-7; 13 nucleotides match TRBD2. The CDR3 length is 14 residues. J was trimmed by 3 bases and V by 5 bases; bases with no gene match: 1. The germline V gene encodes CDR1 KGHSH and CDR2 LQKENI. CDR3 in amino acids: CASSGLAGDYEQYF. CDR3 coding DNA: TGTGCCAGCTCAGGACTAGCGGGAGACTACGAGCAGTACTTC.

V is TRBV7-9 and J is TRBJ2-7; D gene uncertain. Germline V gives CDR1 SEHNR, CDR2 FQNEAQ (reference sequence). The CDR3 runs to 12 residues. The ends were cut back, 5 bases at V and 1 base at J, with 6 bases in the middle. CDR3 amino acids: CASSDASYEQYF. CDR3 nucleotide sequence: TGTGCCAGCAGCGACGCGTCCTACGAGCAGTACTTC.

The V gene is TRBV14, the J gene TRBJ1-1, with a weak D call TRBD1 (5 bases). Germline V CDR1 and CDR2: SGHDN, FVKESK. This CDR3 has 13 residues. With 4 bases removed from V and 1 base from J, the gap between germline ends came to 7 bases. The CDR3 sequence: CASSLQGNTEAFF. Written as DNA, the CDR3 is TGTGCCAGCAGCCTTCAGGGGAACACTGAAGCTTTCTTT. Full variable domain (outside the CDR3, taken from reference TRBV14 and TRBJ1-1): EAGVTQFPSHSVIEKGQTVTLRCDPISGHDNLYWYRRVMGKEIKFLLHFVKESKQDESGMPNNRFLAERTGGTYSTLKVQPAELEDSGVYFCASSLQGNTEAFFGQGTRLTVV.

The chain couples TRBV6-6 to TRBJ1-2; D is unresolved. The CDR3 is 13 residues long. CDR1 and CDR2 from the germline V gene are MNHNY and SVGAGI (reference sequence). The V and J ends lost 7 bases and 6 bases respectively, with 15 bases between them. CDR3 sequence reads: CASTPLKLDGYTF. The CDR3 DNA follows: TGTGCCAGCACCCCCCTCAAGTTGGATGGCTACACCTTC.

This sequence joins TRBV6-5 and TRBJ2-2; D is ambiguous. The CDR3 is 15 residues long. Germline values: CDR1 MNHEY, CDR2 SVGAGI. Trimming left V 2 bases short and J 2 bases short, with 9 bases between. CDR3 coding DNA: TGTGCCAGCAGTTACAGTACTACAAACACCGGGGAGCTGTTTTTT. This translates into CASSYSTTNTGELFF.

This chain links TRBV7-2 with TRBJ1-1; D is unresolved. Trimming removed 1 base at V and 0 bases at J, with 6 bases between. Germline lookup yields CDR1 SGHTA and CDR2 FQGNSA. This CDR3 comprises 14 residues. As DNA, the CDR3 is TGTGCCAGCAGCTTAGGTCCAGTGAACACTGAAGCTTTCTTT. Translated, it gives CASSLGPVNTEAFF.

The V call is TRBV5-1, the J call TRBJ1-5; 12 bases are shared with TRBD1. Germline values: CDR1 SGHRS, CDR2 YFSETQ. V was clipped by 2 bases and J by 4 bases; unmatched bases: 4. This CDR3 region has 16 residues. CDR3 sequence: CASSLGTGGPNQPQHF. Here the CDR3 DNA reads TGCGCCAGCAGCTTAGGGACAGGGGGCCCGAATCAGCCCCAGCATTTT.

The chain employs TRBV6-1 and TRBJ1-1; D gene uncertain. The V gene lost 3 bases and the J gene lost 1 base, with 9 bases spanning the gap. CDR3 length equals 14 residues. From germline, CDR1 is MNHNS and CDR2 SASEGT. CDR3 DNA: TGTGCCAGCAGTGATTATAACAGGAACACTGAAGCTTTCTTT. Amino acid sequence: CASSDYNRNTEAFF.

The chain uses TRBV6-5 and TRBJ1-2; the match to TRBD1 covers 7 bases. This CDR3 has 14 amino acids. The germline V gene encodes CDR1 MNHEY and CDR2 SVGAGI. J was trimmed by 5 bases and V by 7 bases; bases with no gene match: 10. CDR3 amino acids: CASKIGTASYGYTF. The CDR3, as DNA: TGTGCCAGCAAAATAGGGACAGCTTCTTATGGCTACACCTTC.

The rearrangement links TRBV7-7 to TRBJ2-7, with unresolved D. CDR3 length: 10 amino acids. The germline V gene encodes CDR1 SSHAT and CDR2 FNYEAQ (reference sequence). Trimming stripped 5 bases from V and 4 bases from J, with 3 bases between. Written as DNA, the CDR3 is TGTGCCAGCAGCGAATACGAGCAGTACTTC. This encodes CASSEYEQYF.

The chain carries TRBV15 and TRBJ2-5, with TRBD1 identical over 12 bases. Germline CDR1 reads LNHNV; CDR2 reads YYDKDF (reference sequence). The CDR3 is 16 amino acids. V trimming: 1 base; J trimming: 5 bases; junction bases outside the gene matches: 5. The CDR3: CATSRGGQGAAETQYF. Here the CDR3 DNA reads TGTGCCACCAGCAGAGGGGGACAGGGGGCAGCGGAGACCCAGTACTTC.